The clone carrying this TCR beta chain was seen a few times. Diagnostic decisions used clinical symptoms, serum thyroxine and TRAb, thyroid ultrasound and orbital computed tomography. Source material for PBMCs was more than 7.5 ml fresh peripheral blood. The data originate from a study of T cells in Graves' hyperthyroidism and ophthalmopathy. RNA transcripts provided the source from which TCR beta CDR3 regions were amplified. When the TCR CDR3 underwent first-round RT-PCR, the HTBI primer set was used. TCRdb analysed the multiplex PCR reads with MiXCR anew, one entry per CDR3 protein. The table shows some 460,000 distinct CDR3 sequences, with approximately 14% occurring only once. This sequence originates from a woman under 30 with Graves' hyperthyroidism. Sequencing was done on a sample of blood.

The chain's CDR3 is CASSPGISYNEQFF. In DNA form, the CDR3 reads TGTGCCAGCTCACCGGGGATCTCCTACAATGAGCAGTTCTTC. The V gene is TRBV18, the J gene TRBJ2-1; D gene ambiguous. This CDR3 contains 14 residues. Trimming pared 3 bases from V and 0 bases from J, leaving 6 bases between. Germline CDR1 is KGHSH and CDR2 is LQKENI. Based on the CDR3 plus reference TRBV18 and TRBJ2-1, the full variable domain is NAGVMQNPRHLVRRRGQEARLRCSPMKGHSHVYWYRQLPEEGLKFMVYLQKENIIDESGMPKERFSAEFPKEGPSILRIQQVVRGDSAAYFCASSPGISYNEQFFGPGTRLTVL.